Shown below are 5 T cell receptor beta chains from a single sample sequenced in a study of cytomegalovirus exposure and HLA in healthy donors. The PCR contained 60 Vbeta and 13 Jbeta primers. Sequencing was performed with immunoSEQ multiplex PCR; in TCRdb, only in-frame clones are kept and a portion is missing. The sample yields some 130,000 clones, approximately 83% seen once. The specimen was PBMCs. These receptors all come from a man aged 40-49 years in good health and CMV-seronegative.

In its sample, this clone was seen a few times. The chain uses TRBV21-1 and TRBJ1-2. TRBV21-1 constitutes a pseudogene. CDR3 length: 10 residues. The DNA of the CDR3 is TGTGCCACCTCTAACTATGGCTACACCTTC. Translation: CATSNYGYTF.

Remarks on this clone: In the same sample, other DNA sequences code for this CDR3. CDR3 residues: CASSSGQGNTEAFF. CDR3 sequence (DNA): TGCGCCAGCAGCTCGGGACAGGGGAACACTGAAGCTTTCTTT. J is TRBJ1-1 and V is TRBV5-1; 9 nucleotides align to TRBD1. The V and J ends lost 3 bases and 1 base, in that order; junction bases with no gene match: 1. Germline lookup yields CDR1 SGHRS and CDR2 YFSETQ. The CDR3 runs to 14 residues. The variable domain in full, completed from reference TRBV5-1 and TRBJ1-1, reads KAGVTQTPRYLIKTRGQQVTLSCSPISGHRSVSWYQQTPGQGLQFLFEYFSETQRNKGNFPGRFSGRQFSNSRSEMNVSTLELGDSALYLCASSSGQGNTEAFFGQGTRLTVV.

Ten or more counts support this clone. The chain recombines TRBV4-3 with TRBJ2-7; 7 bases line up with TRBD2. CDR3 length: 13 residues. V lost 2 bases to trimming and J lost 6 bases; unmatched junction nucleotides: 4. Germline V lookup: CDR1 LGHNA, CDR2 YSLEER. In DNA, the CDR3 is TGCGCCAGCAGCCAATTACCTAGCGGCGAGCAGTACTTC. It translates to CASSQLPSGEQYF.

This chain joins TRBV19 and TRBJ2-5; 7 bases align to TRBD1. Germline assignment: CDR1 LNHDA and CDR2 SQIVND (reference sequence). V lost 3 bases and J lost 7; bases outside the gene matches: 8. The CDR3 is made up of 14 amino acids. The CDR3 here is CASSMNRGARTQYF. The CDR3 DNA follows: TGTGCCAGTAGTATGAACAGGGGAGCAAGGACCCAGTACTTC.

The rearrangement joins TRBV7-9 to TRBJ1-1; a weak D match, TRBD1 (6 bases). Trimming removed 4 bases at V and 4 bases at J, with 7 bases between. The CDR3 is 12 residues long. In germline, CDR1 is SEHNR, CDR2 FQNEAQ (reference sequence). This CDR3 is CASSYRATEAFF. The CDR3 DNA sequence: TGTGCCAGCAGCTACAGGGCCACTGAAGCTTTCTTT. The full variable domain, with the rest looked up from reference TRBV7-9 and TRBJ1-1, is DTGVSQNPRHKITKRGQNVTFRCDPISEHNRLYWYRQTLGQGPEFLTYFQNEAQLEKSRLLSDRFSAERPKGSFSTLEIQRTEQGDSAMYLCASSYRATEAFFGQGTRLTVV.